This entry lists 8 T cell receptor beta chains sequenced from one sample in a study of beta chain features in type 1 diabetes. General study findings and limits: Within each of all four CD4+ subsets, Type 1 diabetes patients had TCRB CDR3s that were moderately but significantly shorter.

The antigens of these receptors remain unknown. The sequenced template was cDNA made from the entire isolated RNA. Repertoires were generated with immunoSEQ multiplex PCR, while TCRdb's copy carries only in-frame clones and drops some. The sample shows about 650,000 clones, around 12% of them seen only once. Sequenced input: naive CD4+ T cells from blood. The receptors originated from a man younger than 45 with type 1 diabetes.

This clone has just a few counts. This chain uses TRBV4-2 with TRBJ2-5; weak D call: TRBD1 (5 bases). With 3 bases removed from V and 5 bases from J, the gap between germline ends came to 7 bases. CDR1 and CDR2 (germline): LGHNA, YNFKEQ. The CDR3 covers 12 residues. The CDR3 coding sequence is TGTGCCAGCAGCCAGAAGGGGGAGACCCAGTACTTC. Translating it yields CASSQKGETQYF.

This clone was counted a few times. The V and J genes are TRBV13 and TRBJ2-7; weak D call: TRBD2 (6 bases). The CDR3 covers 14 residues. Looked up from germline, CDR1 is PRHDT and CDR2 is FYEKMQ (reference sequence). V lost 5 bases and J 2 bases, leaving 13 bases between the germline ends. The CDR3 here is CASSPRRGTYEQYF. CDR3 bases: TGTGCCAGCAGCCCACGACGCGGGACCTACGAGCAGTACTTC.

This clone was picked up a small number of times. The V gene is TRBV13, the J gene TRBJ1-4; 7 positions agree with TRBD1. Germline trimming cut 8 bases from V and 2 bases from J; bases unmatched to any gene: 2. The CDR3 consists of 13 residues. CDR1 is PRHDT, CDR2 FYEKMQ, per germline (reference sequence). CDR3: CASADRTNEKLFF. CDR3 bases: TGTGCCAGCGCGGACAGGACTAATGAAAAACTGTTTTTT.

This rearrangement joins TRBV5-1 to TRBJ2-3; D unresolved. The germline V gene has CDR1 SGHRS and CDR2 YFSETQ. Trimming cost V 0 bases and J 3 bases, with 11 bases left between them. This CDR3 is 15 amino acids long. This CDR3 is CASSLAGFGTDTQYF. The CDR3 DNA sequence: TGCGCCAGCAGCTTGGCCGGGTTTGGGACAGATACGCAGTATTTT. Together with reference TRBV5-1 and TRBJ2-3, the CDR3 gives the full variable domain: KAGVTQTPRYLIKTRGQQVTLSCSPISGHRSVSWYQQTPGQGLQFLFEYFSETQRNKGNFPGRFSGRQFSNSRSEMNVSTLELGDSALYLCASSLAGFGTDTQYFGPGTRLTVL.

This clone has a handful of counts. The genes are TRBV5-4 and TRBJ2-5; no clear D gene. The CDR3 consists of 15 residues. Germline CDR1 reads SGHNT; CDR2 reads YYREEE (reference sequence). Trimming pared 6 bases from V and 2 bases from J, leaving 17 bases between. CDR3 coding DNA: TGTGCCAGCACCCTGGACCGAAGCCAGCAAGAGACCCAGTACTTC. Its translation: CASTLDRSQQETQYF.

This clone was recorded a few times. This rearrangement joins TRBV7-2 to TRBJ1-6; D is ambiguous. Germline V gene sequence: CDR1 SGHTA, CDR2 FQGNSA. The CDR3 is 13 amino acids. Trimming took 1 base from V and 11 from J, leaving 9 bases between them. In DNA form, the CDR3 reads TGTGCCAGCAGCTTAGGCCCGGAGACACCCCTCCACTTT. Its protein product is CASSLGPETPLHF.

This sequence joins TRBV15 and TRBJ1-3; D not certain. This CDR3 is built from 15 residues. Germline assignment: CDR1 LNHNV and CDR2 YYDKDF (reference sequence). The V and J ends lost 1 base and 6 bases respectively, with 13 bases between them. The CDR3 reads CATSRASTVENTIYF. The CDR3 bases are TGTGCCACCAGCAGAGCCTCTACGGTTGAAAACACCATATATTTT.

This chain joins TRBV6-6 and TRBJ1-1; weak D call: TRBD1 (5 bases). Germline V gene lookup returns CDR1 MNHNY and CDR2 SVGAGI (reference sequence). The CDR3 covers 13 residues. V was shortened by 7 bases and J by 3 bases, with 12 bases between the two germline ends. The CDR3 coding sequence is TGTGCCAGCAATCAGGGTCGGGACACTGAAGCTTTCTTT. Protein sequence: CASNQGRDTEAFF.